This T cell receptor beta chain appears in the sequencing data of a study of cytomegalovirus exposure and HLA in healthy donors. The PCR was carried out with 60 Vbeta primers and 13 Jbeta primers. Measured with immunoSEQ multiplex PCR; TCRdb has only the in-frame clones, and not every one. The sample gives 200,000 or so clones, 70% to 85% of which show up once; roughly 0.1% is in the top ten. V gave up 5 bases and J gave up 4 bases, with 10 bases separating them. This CDR3 is built from 13 residues. Germline V lookup: CDR1 SGHVT, CDR2 SQSDAQ. V usage is TRBV7-4 and J usage is TRBJ2-3, with D perhaps matching TRBD1 (5 bases). Sequenced material: PBMCs. This TCR was sampled from a boy aged 2 to 10 in good health and CMV-seronegative. This CDR3 reads CASSPEGADTQYF. CDR3 bases: TGTGCCAGCAGCCCTGAAGGGGCAGATACGCAGTATTTT.